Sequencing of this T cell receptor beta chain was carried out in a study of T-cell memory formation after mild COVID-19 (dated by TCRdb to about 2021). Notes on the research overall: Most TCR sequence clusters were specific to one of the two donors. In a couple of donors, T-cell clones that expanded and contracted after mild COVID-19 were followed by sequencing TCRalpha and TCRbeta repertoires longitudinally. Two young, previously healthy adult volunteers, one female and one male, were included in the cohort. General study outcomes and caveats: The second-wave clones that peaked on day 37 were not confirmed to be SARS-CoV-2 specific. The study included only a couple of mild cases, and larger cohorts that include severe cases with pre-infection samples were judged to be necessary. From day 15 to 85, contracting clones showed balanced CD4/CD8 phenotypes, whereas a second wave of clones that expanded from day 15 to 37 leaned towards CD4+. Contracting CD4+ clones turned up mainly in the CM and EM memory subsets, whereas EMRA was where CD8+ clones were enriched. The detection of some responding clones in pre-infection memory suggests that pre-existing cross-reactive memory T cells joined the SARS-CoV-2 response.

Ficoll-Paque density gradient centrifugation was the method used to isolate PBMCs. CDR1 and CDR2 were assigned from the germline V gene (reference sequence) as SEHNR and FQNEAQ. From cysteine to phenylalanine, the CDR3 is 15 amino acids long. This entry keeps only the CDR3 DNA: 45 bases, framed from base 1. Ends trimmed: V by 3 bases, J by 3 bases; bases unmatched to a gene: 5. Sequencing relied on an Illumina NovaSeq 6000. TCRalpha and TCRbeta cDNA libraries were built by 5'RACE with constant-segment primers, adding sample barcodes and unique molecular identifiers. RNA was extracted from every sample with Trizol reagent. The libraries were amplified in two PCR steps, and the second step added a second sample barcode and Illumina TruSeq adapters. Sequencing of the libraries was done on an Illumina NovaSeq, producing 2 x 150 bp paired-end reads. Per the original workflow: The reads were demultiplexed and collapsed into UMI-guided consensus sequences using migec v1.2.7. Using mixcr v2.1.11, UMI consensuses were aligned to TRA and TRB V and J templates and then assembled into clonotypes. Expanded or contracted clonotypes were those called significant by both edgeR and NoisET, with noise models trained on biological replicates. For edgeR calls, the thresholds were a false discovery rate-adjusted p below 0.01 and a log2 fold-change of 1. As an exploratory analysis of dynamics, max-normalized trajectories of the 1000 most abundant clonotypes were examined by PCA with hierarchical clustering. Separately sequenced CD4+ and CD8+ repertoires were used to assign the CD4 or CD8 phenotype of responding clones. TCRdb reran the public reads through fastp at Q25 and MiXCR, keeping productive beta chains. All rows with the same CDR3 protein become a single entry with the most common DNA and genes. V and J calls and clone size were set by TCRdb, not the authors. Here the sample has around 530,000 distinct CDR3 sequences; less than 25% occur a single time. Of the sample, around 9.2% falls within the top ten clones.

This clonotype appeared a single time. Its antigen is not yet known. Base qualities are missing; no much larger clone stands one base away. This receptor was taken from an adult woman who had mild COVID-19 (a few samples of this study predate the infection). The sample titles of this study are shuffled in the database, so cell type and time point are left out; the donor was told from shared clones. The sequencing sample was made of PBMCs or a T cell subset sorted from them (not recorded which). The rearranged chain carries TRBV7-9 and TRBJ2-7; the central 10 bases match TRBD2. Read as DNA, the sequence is TGTGCCAGCAGCTTTAGCGGGGGGCCATACTACGAGCAGTACTTC. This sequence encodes CASSFSGGPYYEQYF.